This entry lists 18 T cell receptor beta chains sequenced from one sample in a study of Japanese encephalitis immunity and Zika vaccine responses. For about 6 days, PBMCs labeled with CFSE were cultured with peptide pools at 1 ug/mL each. Live CD56-CD19-CD16-CD3+CD4+ cells with low CFSE were sorted unfixed as proliferating CD4 T cells. TCRdb called the 5' RACE reads again in MiXCR, with one record for every CDR3 protein. The profile shows around 510 distinct CDR3 sequences, about 1.7% of them singletons. Sequencing used antigen-activated CD4+ T cells from blood, cultured, obtained during a Zika inactivated vaccine study. These receptor sequences come from an adult woman who received an inactivated Zika virus vaccine.

By share of the sample, this clonotype is hyperexpanded (1% or more). The rearrangement joins TRBV20-1 to TRBJ2-3, with 10 bases aligning to TRBD1. Germline loops: CDR1 DFQATT, CDR2 SNEGSKA (reference sequence). V shed 2 bases, J shed 1 base, and the junction held 3 bases outside the gene matches. The CDR3 consists of 15 residues. The CDR3 coding sequence is TGCAGTGCTAGACCCGGGACAGGGGGCACAGATACGCAGTATTTT. Protein product: CSARPGTGGTDTQYF.

Sample share makes this clonotype medium-sized. The CDR3 is CSAYPGRVSYEQYF. The CDR3 nucleotides are TGCAGTGCGTACCCGGGACGGGTCTCCTACGAGCAGTACTTC. This chain connects TRBV20-1 to TRBJ2-7, with D perhaps matching TRBD1 or TRBD2 (5 bases each). The germline V and J ends were trimmed by 6 bases and 0 bases, with 15 bases remaining between them. Germline CDR1 reads DFQATT; CDR2 reads SNEGSKA (reference sequence). The CDR3 consists of 14 residues.

By sample share, this clonotype is large. The chain employs TRBV20-1 and TRBJ2-7; unclear D gene. This CDR3 has 14 amino acids. V was shortened by 1 base and J by 3 bases, with 13 bases between the two germline ends. Germline loops: CDR1 DFQATT, CDR2 SNEGSKA (reference sequence). CDR3: CSARGVSGIYEQYF. DNA of the CDR3: TGCAGTGCTAGAGGGGTTTCGGGTATCTACGAGCAGTACTTC.

In its sample, this clonotype is large. This chain joins TRBV20-1 and TRBJ1-6; D unresolved. V lost 3 bases to trimming and J lost 13 bases, with 10 bases between them. Germline loops: CDR1 DFQATT, CDR2 SNEGSKA (reference sequence). The CDR3 contains 11 residues. The CDR3 loop is CSASGRAPLHF. In DNA, the CDR3 is TGCAGTGCTAGTGGAAGGGCGCCCCTCCACTTT.

In its sample, this clonotype is medium-sized. The chain's CDR3 is CASSRGLAGVSYEQYF. The DNA for the CDR3 is TGTGCCAGCAGTAGGGGCCTAGCGGGGGTTTCCTACGAGCAGTACTTC. The chain links TRBV6-2 or TRBV6-3 to TRBJ2-7; 10 bases agree with TRBD2. CDR1 and CDR2 (germline): MNHEY, SVGEGT. J was trimmed by 1 base and V by 5 bases; bases with no gene match: 8. This CDR3 contains 16 residues.

This chain connects TRBV20-1 to TRBJ1-2; 7 bases match TRBD1. V lost 3 bases and J lost 4; bases outside the gene matches: 8. CDR3 length: 14 residues. Germline V CDR1 and CDR2: DFQATT, SNEGSKA (reference sequence). The CDR3 here is CSASEGAQSYGYTF. In DNA, the CDR3 is TGCAGTGCTAGCGAGGGGGCACAAAGCTATGGCTACACCTTC.

This clonotype is categorized as medium-sized (0.01 to 0.1%). J is TRBJ1-6 and V is TRBV6-5, with D possibly being TRBD1 (6 bases). V was trimmed by 7 bases and J by 7 bases, leaving 11 bases between them. This CDR3 comprises 13 residues. Per the germline V gene, CDR1 is MNHEY and CDR2 is SVGAGI. The CDR3 here is CASMGGVNSPLHF. The CDR3, as DNA: TGTGCCAGCATGGGGGGCGTCAATTCACCCCTCCACTTT.

Relative to its sample, this clonotype is large. The chain recombines TRBV5-1 with TRBJ1-1; TRBD1 agrees at 12 bases. The CDR3 sequence is 15 residues long. V lost 7 bases to trimming and J lost 3 bases; unmatched junction nucleotides: 7. The germline CDR1 and CDR2 sequences are SGHRS and YFSETQ. The CDR3 sequence is CASQEGQGADTEAFF. The CDR3 nucleotides read TGCGCCAGCCAAGAGGGACAGGGGGCCGACACTGAAGCTTTCTTT.

V is TRBV4-3 and J is TRBJ1-2; weak D call: TRBD1 (5 bases). From germline, CDR1 is LGHNA and CDR2 YSLEER. V lost 1 base, J lost 4 bases, and 10 bases lay in between. The CDR3 contains 14 residues. The CDR3 sequence: CASSQGDQFYGYTF. CDR3 sequence (DNA): TGCGCCAGCAGCCAAGGGGACCAGTTCTATGGCTACACCTTC.

This clonotype counts as large. The chain is built from TRBV12-3 or TRBV12-4 and TRBJ2-5; D possibly corresponds to TRBD1 (5 bases). This CDR3 is 15 amino acids long. The V gene lost 4 bases and the J gene lost 5 bases, with 17 bases spanning the gap. The CDR3 protein is CASSSGKTVTETQYF. The CDR3 DNA sequence: TGTGCCAGCAGTTCTGGGAAGACAGTCACGGAGACCCAGTACTTC.

This clonotype rates as large. The chain joins TRBV6-5 to TRBJ2-7, with 11 bases that match TRBD1. The germline V gene encodes CDR1 MNHEY and CDR2 SVGAGI. With V trimmed by 6 bases and J by 9 bases, 13 bases remained unmatched. The CDR3 is 15 residues long. The chain's CDR3 is CASSPPGQGVGGQYF. DNA for the CDR3: TGTGCCAGCAGCCCACCGGGACAGGGGGTGGGGGGGCAGTACTTC.

Within the sample, this clonotype is medium-sized (0.01 to 0.1%). V and J are TRBV20-1 and TRBJ2-2, with 7 nucleotides matching TRBD2. The CDR3 contains 14 residues. Germline-derived CDR1 and CDR2 are DFQATT and SNEGSKA (reference sequence). The trim removed 6 bases at V and 5 bases at J, leaving 9 bases unmatched. CDR3 coding DNA: TGCAGTGCAGAGGGAGGGCGAGGGACCGGGGAGCTGTTTTTT. It encodes CSAEGGRGTGELFF.

By sample fraction, this clonotype is large. The J gene is TRBJ2-1, the V gene TRBV5-1, with TRBD2 matching over 11 bases. V was clipped by 3 bases and J by 4 bases; unmatched bases: 6. Germline values: CDR1 SGHRS, CDR2 YFSETQ. The CDR3 is made up of 16 amino acids. The CDR3 here is CASSSTTSGEYNEQFF. The CDR3 DNA follows: TGCGCCAGCAGCTCCACGACTAGCGGGGAATACAATGAGCAGTTCTTC.

By its share, this clonotype is large. The chain is built from TRBV10-3 and TRBJ2-6, with D unresolved. V lost 6 bases to trimming and J lost 2 bases, with 11 bases between them. This CDR3 has 15 residues. The germline gives CDR1 ENHRY, CDR2 SYGVKD. The CDR3 reads CAIRIQATGANVLTF. Written as DNA, the CDR3 is TGTGCCATCAGGATTCAGGCCACTGGGGCCAACGTCCTGACTTTC.

Within the sample, this clonotype is medium-sized. This chain uses TRBV6-1 with TRBJ1-6; possible D gene TRBD1, 6 bases. This CDR3 region has 11 residues. Trimming stripped 6 bases from V and 13 bases from J, with 10 bases between. CDR1 is MNHNS and CDR2 is SASEGT in the germline V gene. The CDR3 is CASRDSTPLHF. In DNA form, the CDR3 reads TGTGCCAGCAGGGACAGCACCCCCCTCCACTTT.

This clonotype occurred many times. The chain combines TRBV19 with TRBJ2-7, with TRBD1 matching over 11 bases. The V gene's germline CDR1 is LNHDA and CDR2 SQIVND (reference sequence). The CDR3 loop spans 16 amino acids. V trimming: 5 bases; J trimming: 3 bases; junction bases outside the gene matches: 9. CDR3 amino acids: CASSRDAGTGGYEQYF. The CDR3 DNA sequence: TGTGCCAGTAGTCGCGACGCCGGGACAGGGGGCTACGAGCAGTACTTC.

In its sample, this clonotype is large. The V call is TRBV11-2, the J call TRBJ2-7; the D is unclear. V lost 5 bases and J 3 bases, leaving 20 bases between the germline ends. CDR3 length: 16 amino acids. Germline CDR1 and CDR2: SGHAT and FQNNGV. DNA for the CDR3: TGTGCCAGCAGCCCCCTTGGCGGCTTTGGTTACTACGAGCAGTACTTC. It is translated as CASSPLGGFGYYEQYF.

The CDR3 sequence is CAWSVGGVHEQYF. The CDR3 region has the DNA TGTGCCTGGAGTGTGGGAGGGGTCCACGAGCAGTACTTC. The chain recombines TRBV30 with TRBJ2-7; 7 positions agree with TRBD2. V shed 0 bases and J 5 bases; nucleotides not matched to a gene: 4. This CDR3 comprises 13 residues. The germline V gene encodes CDR1 GTSNPN and CDR2 SVGIG (reference sequence).